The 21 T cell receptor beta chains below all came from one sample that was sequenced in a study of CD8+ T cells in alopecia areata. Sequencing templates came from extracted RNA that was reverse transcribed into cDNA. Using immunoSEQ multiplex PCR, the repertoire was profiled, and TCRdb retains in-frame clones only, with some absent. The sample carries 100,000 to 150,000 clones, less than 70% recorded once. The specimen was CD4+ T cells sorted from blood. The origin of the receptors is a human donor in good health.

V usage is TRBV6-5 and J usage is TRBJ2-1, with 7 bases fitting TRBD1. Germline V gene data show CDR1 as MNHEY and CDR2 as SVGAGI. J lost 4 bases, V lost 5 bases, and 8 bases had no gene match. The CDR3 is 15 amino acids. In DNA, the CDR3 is TGTGCCAGCAGTAGAGCCGTGGGACAGTACAATGAGCAGTTCTTC. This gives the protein CASSRAVGQYNEQFF.

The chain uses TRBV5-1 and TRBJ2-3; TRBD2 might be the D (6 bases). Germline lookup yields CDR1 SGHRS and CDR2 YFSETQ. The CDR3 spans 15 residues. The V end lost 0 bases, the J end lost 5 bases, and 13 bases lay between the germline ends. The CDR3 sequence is CASSLDPGGKDTQYF. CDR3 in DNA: TGCGCCAGCAGCTTGGACCCAGGAGGGAAAGATACGCAGTATTTT.

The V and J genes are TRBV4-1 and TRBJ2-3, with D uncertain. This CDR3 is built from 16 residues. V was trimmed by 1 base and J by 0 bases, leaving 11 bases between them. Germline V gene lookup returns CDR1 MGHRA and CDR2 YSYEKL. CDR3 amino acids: CASSQGTTTSTDTQYF. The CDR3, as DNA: TGCGCCAGCAGCCAAGGAACTACAACTAGCACAGATACGCAGTATTTT.

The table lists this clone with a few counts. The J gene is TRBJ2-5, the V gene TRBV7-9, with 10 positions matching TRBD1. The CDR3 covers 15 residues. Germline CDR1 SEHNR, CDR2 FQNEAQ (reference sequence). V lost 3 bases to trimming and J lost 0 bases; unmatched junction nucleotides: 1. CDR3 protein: CASSLGTGDQETQYF. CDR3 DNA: TGTGCCAGCAGCTTGGGGACAGGGGACCAAGAGACCCAGTACTTC.

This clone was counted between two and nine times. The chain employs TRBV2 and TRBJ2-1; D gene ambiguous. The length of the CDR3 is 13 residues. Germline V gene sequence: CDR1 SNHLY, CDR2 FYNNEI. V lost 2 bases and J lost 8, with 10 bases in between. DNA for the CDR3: TGTGCCAGCAGTGAAAGTGTGACTTATGAGCAGTTCTTC. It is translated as CASSESVTYEQFF. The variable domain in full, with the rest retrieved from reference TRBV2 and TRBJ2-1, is EPEVTQTPSHQVTQMGQEVILRCVPISNHLYFYWYRQILGQKVEFLVSFYNNEISEKSEIFDDQFSVERPDGSNFTLKIRSTKLEDSAMYFCASSESVTYEQFFGPGTRLTVL.

CDR3 residues: CASSDARQGRSGYTF. The CDR3 nucleotides are TGTGCCAGCAGTGATGCGCGACAGGGACGATCTGGCTACACCTTC. The genes are TRBV25-1 and TRBJ1-2; 7 positions agree with TRBD1. This CDR3 is built from 15 residues. Looked up from germline, CDR1 is MGHDK and CDR2 is SYGVNS. The junction had 11 bases not matched to a gene; V was cut back by 3 bases and J by 7 bases.

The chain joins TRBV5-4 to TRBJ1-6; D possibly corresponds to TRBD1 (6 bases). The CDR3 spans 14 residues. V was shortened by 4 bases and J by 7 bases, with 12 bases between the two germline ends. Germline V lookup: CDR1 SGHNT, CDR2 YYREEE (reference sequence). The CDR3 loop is CASSDGQQNSPLHF. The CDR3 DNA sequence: TGTGCCAGCAGCGATGGACAGCAGAATTCACCCCTCCACTTT.

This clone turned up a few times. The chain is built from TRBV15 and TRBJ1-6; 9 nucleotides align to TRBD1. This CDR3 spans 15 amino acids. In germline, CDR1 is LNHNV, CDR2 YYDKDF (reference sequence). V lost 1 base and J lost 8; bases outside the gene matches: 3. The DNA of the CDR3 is TGTGCCACCAGCAGAGGTAGACAGGGGGATTCACCCCTCCACTTT. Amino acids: CATSRGRQGDSPLHF.

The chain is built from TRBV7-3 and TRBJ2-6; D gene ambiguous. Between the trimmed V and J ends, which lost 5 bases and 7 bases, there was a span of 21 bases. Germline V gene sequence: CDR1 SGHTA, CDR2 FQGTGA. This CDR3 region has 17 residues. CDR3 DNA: TGTGCCAGCAGCCCTCCCGACGGATCTCTGGGAGCCAACGTCCTGACTTTC. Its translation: CASSPPDGSLGANVLTF.

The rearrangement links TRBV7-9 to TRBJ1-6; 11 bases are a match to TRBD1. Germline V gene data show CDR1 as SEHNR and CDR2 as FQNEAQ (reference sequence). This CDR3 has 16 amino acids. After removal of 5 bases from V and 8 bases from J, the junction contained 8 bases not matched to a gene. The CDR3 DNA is TGTGCCAGCAGCATTGGACAGGGGGCCGCATATTCACCCCTCCACTTT. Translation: CASSIGQGAAYSPLHF.

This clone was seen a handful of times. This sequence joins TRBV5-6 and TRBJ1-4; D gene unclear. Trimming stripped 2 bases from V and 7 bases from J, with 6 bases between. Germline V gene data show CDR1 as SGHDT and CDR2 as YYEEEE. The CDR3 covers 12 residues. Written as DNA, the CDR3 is TGTGCCAGCAGCTTCTCGGGTGAAAAACTGTTTTTT. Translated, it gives CASSFSGEKLFF.

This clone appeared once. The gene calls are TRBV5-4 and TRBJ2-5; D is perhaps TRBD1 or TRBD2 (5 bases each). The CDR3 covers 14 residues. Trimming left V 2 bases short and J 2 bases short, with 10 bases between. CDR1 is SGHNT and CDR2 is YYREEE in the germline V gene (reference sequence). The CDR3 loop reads CASSLGTKQETQYF. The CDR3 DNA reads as TGTGCCAGCAGCTTAGGGACCAAACAAGAGACCCAGTACTTC. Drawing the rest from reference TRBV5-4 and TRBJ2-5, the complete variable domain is ETGVTQSPTHLIKTRGQQVTLRCSSQSGHNTVSWYQQALGQGPQFIFQYYREEENGRGNFPPRFSGLQFPNYSSELNVNALELDDSALYLCASSLGTKQETQYFGPGTRLLVL.

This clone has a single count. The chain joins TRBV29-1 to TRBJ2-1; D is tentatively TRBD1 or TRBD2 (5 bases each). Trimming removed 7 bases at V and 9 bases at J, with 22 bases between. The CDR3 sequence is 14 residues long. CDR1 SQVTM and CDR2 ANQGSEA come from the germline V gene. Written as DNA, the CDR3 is TGCAGCGCCCGAGGGCAGGGTCGGGGCACTGAGCAGTTCTTC. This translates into CSARGQGRGTEQFF.

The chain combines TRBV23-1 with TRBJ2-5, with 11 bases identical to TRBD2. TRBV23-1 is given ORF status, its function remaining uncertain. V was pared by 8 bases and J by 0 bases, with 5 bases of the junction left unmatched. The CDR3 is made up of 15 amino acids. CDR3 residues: CASFKTSGDQETQYF. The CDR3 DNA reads TGCGCCAGCTTCAAGACTAGCGGGGACCAAGAGACCCAGTACTTC.

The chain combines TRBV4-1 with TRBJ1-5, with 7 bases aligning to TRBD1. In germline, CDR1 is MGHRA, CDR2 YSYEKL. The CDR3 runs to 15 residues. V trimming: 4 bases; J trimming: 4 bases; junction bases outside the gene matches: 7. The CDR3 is CASSLGGRGNQPQHF. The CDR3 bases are TGCGCCAGCAGCCTGGGGGGCAGGGGGAATCAGCCCCAGCATTTT.

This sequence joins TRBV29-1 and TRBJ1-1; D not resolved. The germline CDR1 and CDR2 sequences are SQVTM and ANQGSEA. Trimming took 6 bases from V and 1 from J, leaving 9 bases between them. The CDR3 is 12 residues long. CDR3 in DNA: TGCAGCGTCCAGACACCGAACACTGAAGCTTTCTTT. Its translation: CSVQTPNTEAFF.

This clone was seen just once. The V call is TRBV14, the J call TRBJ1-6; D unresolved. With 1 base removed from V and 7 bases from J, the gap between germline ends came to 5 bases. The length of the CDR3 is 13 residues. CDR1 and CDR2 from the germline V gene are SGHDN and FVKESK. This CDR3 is CASSQVDNSPLHF. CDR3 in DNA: TGTGCCAGCAGCCAAGTCGACAATTCACCCCTCCACTTT. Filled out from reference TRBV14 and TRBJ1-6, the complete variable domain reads EAGVTQFPSHSVIEKGQTVTLRCDPISGHDNLYWYRRVMGKEIKFLLHFVKESKQDESGMPNNRFLAERTGGTYSTLKVQPAELEDSGVYFCASSQVDNSPLHFGNGTRLTVT.

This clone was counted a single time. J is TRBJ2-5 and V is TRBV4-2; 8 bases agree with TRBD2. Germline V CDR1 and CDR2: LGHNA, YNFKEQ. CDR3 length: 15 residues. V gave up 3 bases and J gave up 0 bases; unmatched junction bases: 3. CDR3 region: CASSQLAGNQETQYF. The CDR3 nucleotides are TGTGCCAGCAGCCAGTTAGCGGGGAACCAAGAGACCCAGTACTTC.

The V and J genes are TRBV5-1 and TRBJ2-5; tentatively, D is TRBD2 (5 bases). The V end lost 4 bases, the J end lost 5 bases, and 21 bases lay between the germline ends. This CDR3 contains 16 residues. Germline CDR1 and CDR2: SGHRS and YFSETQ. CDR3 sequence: CASSRIGGSPGETQYF. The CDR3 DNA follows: TGCGCCAGCAGCCGGATTGGCGGGTCCCCGGGGGAGACCCAGTACTTC.

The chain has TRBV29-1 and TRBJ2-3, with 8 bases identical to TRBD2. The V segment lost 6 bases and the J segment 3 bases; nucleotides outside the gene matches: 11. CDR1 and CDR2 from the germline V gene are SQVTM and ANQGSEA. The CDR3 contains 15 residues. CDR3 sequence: CSVVRSGGGTDTQYF. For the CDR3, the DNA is TGCAGCGTCGTACGATCGGGCGGGGGGACAGATACGCAGTATTTT.

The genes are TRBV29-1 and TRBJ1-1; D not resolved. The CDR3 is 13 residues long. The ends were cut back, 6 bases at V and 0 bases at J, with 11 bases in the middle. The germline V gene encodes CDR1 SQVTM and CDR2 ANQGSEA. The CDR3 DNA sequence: TGCAGCGTCGGACTGGGGTTGAACACTGAAGCTTTCTTT. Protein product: CSVGLGLNTEAFF. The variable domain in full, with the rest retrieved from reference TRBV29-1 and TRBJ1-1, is SAVISQKPSRDICQRGTSLTIQCQVDSQVTMMFWYRQQPGQSLTLIATANQGSEATYESGFVIDKFPISRPNLTFSTLTVSNMSPEDSSIYLCSVGLGLNTEAFFGQGTRLTVV.